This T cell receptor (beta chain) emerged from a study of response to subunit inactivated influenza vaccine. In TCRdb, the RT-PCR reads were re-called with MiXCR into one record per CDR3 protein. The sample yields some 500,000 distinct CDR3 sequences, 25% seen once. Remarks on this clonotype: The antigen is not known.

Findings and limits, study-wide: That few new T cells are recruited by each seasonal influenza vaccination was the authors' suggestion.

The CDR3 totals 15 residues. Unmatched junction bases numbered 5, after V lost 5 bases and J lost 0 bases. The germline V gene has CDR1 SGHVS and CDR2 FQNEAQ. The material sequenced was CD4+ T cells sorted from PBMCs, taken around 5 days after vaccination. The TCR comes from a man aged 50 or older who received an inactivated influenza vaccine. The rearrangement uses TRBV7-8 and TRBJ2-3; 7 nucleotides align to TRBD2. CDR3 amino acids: CASSLSGYSTDTQYF. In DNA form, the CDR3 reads TGTGCCAGCAGCCTTAGCGGGTATAGCACAGATACGCAGTATTTT.